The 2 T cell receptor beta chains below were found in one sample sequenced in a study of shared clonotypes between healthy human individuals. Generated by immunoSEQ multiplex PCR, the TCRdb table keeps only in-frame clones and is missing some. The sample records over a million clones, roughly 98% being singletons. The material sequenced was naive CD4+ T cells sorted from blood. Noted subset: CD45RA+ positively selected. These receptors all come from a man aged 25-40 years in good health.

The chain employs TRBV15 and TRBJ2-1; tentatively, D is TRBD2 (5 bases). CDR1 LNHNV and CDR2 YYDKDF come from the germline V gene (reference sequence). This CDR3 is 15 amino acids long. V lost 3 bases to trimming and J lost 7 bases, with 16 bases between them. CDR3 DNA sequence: TGTGCCACCAGCAGTCCCTTGAGGGAGTGGAATGAGCAGTTCTTC. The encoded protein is CATSSPLREWNEQFF.

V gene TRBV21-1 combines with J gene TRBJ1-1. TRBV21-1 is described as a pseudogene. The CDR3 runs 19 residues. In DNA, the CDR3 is TGTGCCAGCAGCGCCTTCCCCGGGACCCTTATTCCCAAATACCCTGAAGCTTTCTTT. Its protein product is CASSAFPGTLIPKYPEAFF.